By share of the sample, the clone carrying this T cell receptor (beta chain) is large. Its antigen is as yet unknown. Each library started from about 15 ng of total RNA using the QIAseq Immune Repertoire TCR panel. TCRdb reprocessed the reads with MiXCR, giving one entry per CDR3 protein. The sample carries 90 to 150 distinct CDR3 sequences, less than 3.5% recorded once. Trimming cost V 4 bases and J 5 bases; bases outside gene matches: 11. This CDR3 comprises 14 residues. The V gene's germline CDR1 is DFQATT and CDR2 SNEGSKA (reference sequence). This sample was taken from a study of circulating CD8 cells and anti-PD-1 response in melanoma. The overall study: Complete or partial response defined responders; stable or progressive disease, non-responders. Overall study findings and caveats: Published repertoire comparisons used only baseline and M1 samples. Replicates were generally not done for experiments.

Sorting of live CD3+CD8+TCRalphabeta+ cells by PD-1 and/or TIGIT gave four subsets. The sequence was obtained from a human donor with melanoma. The sequences come from CD8+ T cells from PBMCs, collected at baseline or after one month of anti-PD-1 therapy (not recorded which). This rearrangement joins TRBV20-1 to TRBJ2-7, with 7 bases lining up with TRBD2. CDR3: CSATRREGRDEQYF. The DNA of the CDR3 is TGCAGTGCTACGAGGAGGGAGGGCCGGGACGAGCAGTACTTC.